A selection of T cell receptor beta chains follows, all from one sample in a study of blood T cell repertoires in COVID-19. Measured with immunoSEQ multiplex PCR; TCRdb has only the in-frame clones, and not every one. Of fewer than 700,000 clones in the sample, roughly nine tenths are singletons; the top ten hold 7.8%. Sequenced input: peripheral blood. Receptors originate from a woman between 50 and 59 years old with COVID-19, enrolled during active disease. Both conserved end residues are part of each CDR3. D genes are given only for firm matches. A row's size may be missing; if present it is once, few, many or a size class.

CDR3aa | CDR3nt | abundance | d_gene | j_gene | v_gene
CASSSTGLDGYTF | TGTGCCAGCAGTTCGACAGGGCTGGATGGCTACACCTTC | . | TRBD1 | TRBJ1-2 | TRBV28
CASSSLGTANYGYTF | TGCGCCAGCAGCTCCCTCGGGACAGCTAACTATGGCTACACCTTC | . | TRBD1 | TRBJ1-2 | TRBV5-1
CASSKHRTYLGEPQHF | TGTGCCAGCAGCAAACACCGTACTTACCTCGGGGAGCCCCAGCATTTT | . | . | TRBJ1-5 | TRBV21-1
CASSVGVTGETQYF | TGTGCCAGCAGCGTAGGTGTTACGGGAGAGACCCAGTACTTC | . | . | TRBJ2-5 | TRBV9
CASSTDRGVGEKLFF | TGTGCCAGTAGTACCGACAGGGGGGTGGGCGAAAAACTGTTTTTT | once | TRBD1 | TRBJ1-4 | TRBV19
CASSTPPGQGVDTQYF | TGTGCCAGCAGTACCCCACCGGGACAGGGTGTAGATACGCAGTATTTT | . | TRBD1 | TRBJ2-3 | TRBV28
CSGGTGGQSEQYF | TGCAGCGGGGGGACAGGGGGTCAATCCGAGCAGTACTTC | . | TRBD1 | TRBJ2-7 | TRBV29-1
CASSLGGRAHGYTF | TGTGCCAGCAGCTTGGGGGGCAGGGCCCATGGCTACACCTTC | . | . | TRBJ1-2 | TRBV5-6
CASSITTGGNTEAFF | TGTGCCAGCAGCATAACGACAGGGGGCAACACTGAAGCTTTCTTT | . | TRBD1 | TRBJ1-1 | TRBV11-2
CASNRQGARYGYTF | TGTGCCAGCAACCGACAGGGGGCTCGGTATGGCTACACCTTC | . | TRBD1 | TRBJ1-2 | TRBV6-5
CASTIRGINTIYF | TGTGCCAGTACCATCAGGGGTATTAACACCATATATTTT | . | . | TRBJ1-3 | TRBV19
CAWSVWLVSGGKDTQYF | TGTGCCTGGAGTGTCTGGTTGGTTAGCGGGGGTAAAGATACGCAGTATTTT | . | TRBD2 | TRBJ2-3 | TRBV30
CASSPNTHTEAFF | TGTGCCAGCAGCCCAAACACCCACACTGAAGCTTTCTTT | . | . | TRBJ1-1 | TRBV14
CASSEGGDEQFF | TGCGCCAGCTCTGAAGGGGGCGATGAGCAGTTCTTC | . | TRBD1 | TRBJ2-1 | TRBV4-1
CASSLTGTGVSGNTIYF | TGCGCCAGCAGCCTTACCGGGACAGGGGTTTCTGGAAACACCATATATTTT | . | TRBD1 | TRBJ1-3 | TRBV4-1
CASSMTRDSPGYTF | TGTGCCAGCAGCATGACCCGGGACAGTCCGGGCTACACCTTC | . | TRBD1 | TRBJ1-2 | TRBV9
CASRLVGELFF | TGTGCCAGTCGACTGGTCGGGGAGCTGTTTTTT | . | . | TRBJ2-2 | TRBV6-5
CASSPPLGGPWNTEAFF | TGTGCCAGTAGTCCTCCTCTGGGGGGGCCCTGGAACACTGAAGCTTTCTTT | . | . | TRBJ1-1 | TRBV19
CASTFMTGAAYNSPLHF | TGTGCCAGCACCTTTATGACAGGGGCAGCCTATAATTCACCCCTCCACTTT | . | TRBD1 | TRBJ1-6 | TRBV27
CASSPETGMAGELFF | TGTGCCAGCAGCCCCGAAACAGGGATGGCCGGGGAGCTGTTTTTT | . | . | TRBJ2-2 | TRBV4-2
CASSVAVRAYEQYF | TGTGCCAGCAGTGTCGCGGTGAGAGCCTACGAGCAGTACTTC | . | . | TRBJ2-7 | TRBV11-1
CASSLQQGAGTEAFF | TGTGCCAGCAGTTTACAGCAGGGGGCTGGCACTGAAGCTTTCTTT | . | TRBD1 | TRBJ1-1 | TRBV27
CASSYRYRANSPLHF | TGTGCCAGCAGTTACCGTTACAGGGCTAATTCACCCCTCCACTTT | . | . | TRBJ1-6 | TRBV5-6
CASSVGLAVDTQYF | TGTGCCAGCAGCGTGGGACTAGCTGTGGATACGCAGTATTTT | . | TRBD2 | TRBJ2-3 | TRBV5-4
CASSRQNYGYTF | TGTGCCAGCAGTAGACAGAACTATGGCTACACCTTC | few | . | TRBJ1-2 | TRBV2
CASRGGILAKNIQYF | TGTGCCAGCAGGGGGGGGATATTAGCCAAAAACATTCAGTACTTC | . | TRBD2 | TRBJ2-4 | TRBV2